Listed below are T cell receptor beta chains from one sample, sequenced in a study of CD8+ T cells in alopecia areata. Method: immunoSEQ multiplex PCR; TCRdb's copy keeps in-frame clones and lacks some. This sample has 90,000 to 120,000 clones, with approximately 59% found just once. The sequencing input was CD8+ T cells sorted from blood. These receptors were collected from a human donor in good health. Both conserved end residues are part of each CDR3. The D gene is left open where the match is weak. Clone size, where shown, is once, few, many, or a class for clones that have expanded.

CDR3 DNA: TGTGCCAGCGGGAGAGCGGCCGACCAAGAGACCCAGTACTTC; CDR3 protein: CASGRAADQETQYF; V gene: TRBV2; J gene: TRBJ2-5; clone size: .; D gene: .
CDR3 DNA: TGTGCCAGCAGCCCCTGGGACGGAGAGACCCAGTACTTC; CDR3 protein: CASSPWDGETQYF; V gene: TRBV7-2; J gene: TRBJ2-5; clone size: .; D gene: .
CDR3 DNA: TGCAGCGTTGACTCGGCAGGGAGTGACACTGAAGCTTTCTTT; CDR3 protein: CSVDSAGSDTEAFF; V gene: TRBV29-1; J gene: TRBJ1-1; clone size: few; D gene: .
CDR3 DNA: TGTGCCAGCACCCCAGGAGCGGGGGACGGGGAGACCCAGTACTTC; CDR3 protein: CASTPGAGDGETQYF; V gene: TRBV9; J gene: TRBJ2-5; clone size: .; D gene: TRBD2
CDR3 DNA: TGTGCCAGAAGCTTGTGTGAGAGCTCCTACAATGAGCAGTTCTTC; CDR3 protein: CARSLCESSYNEQFF; V gene: TRBV5-3; J gene: TRBJ2-1; clone size: .; D gene: .
CDR3 DNA: TGTGCCAGCAGCGTATCCCGCACCGGGGAGCTGTTTTTT; CDR3 protein: CASSVSRTGELFF; V gene: TRBV9; J gene: TRBJ2-2; clone size: .; D gene: .
CDR3 DNA: TGTGCCAGCAGCCAAGAGGAGGGTGTGGAGACCCAGTACTTC; CDR3 protein: CASSQEEGVETQYF; V gene: TRBV14; J gene: TRBJ2-5; clone size: .; D gene: .
CDR3 DNA: TGTGCCAGCAGTTTGTTCGGGGAGCTGTTTTTT; CDR3 protein: CASSLFGELFF; V gene: TRBV28; J gene: TRBJ2-2; clone size: few; D gene: .
CDR3 DNA: TGTGCCAGCAGCTTAGCAACGGAACTGTTTTTT; CDR3 protein: CASSLATELFF; V gene: TRBV7-9; J gene: TRBJ1-4; clone size: .; D gene: .
CDR3 DNA: TGTGCCAGCAGTTACTCCGGGAGCACAGATACGCAGTATTTT; CDR3 protein: CASSYSGSTDTQYF; V gene: TRBV28; J gene: TRBJ2-3; clone size: .; D gene: .
CDR3 DNA: TGTGCCAGCACCGAGGTCGGGGGAGCATTCCCTAAGACCGGGGAGCTGTTTTTT; CDR3 protein: CASTEVGGAFPKTGELFF; V gene: TRBV28; J gene: TRBJ2-2; clone size: few; D gene: .
CDR3 DNA: TGTGCCAGCAGCGTAGATAGCGGGGGGGCCGATACGCAGTATTTT; CDR3 protein: CASSVDSGGADTQYF; V gene: TRBV9; J gene: TRBJ2-3; clone size: .; D gene: TRBD2
CDR3 DNA: TGTGCCAGCAGCGCGCCAGGGCTGGAGACCCAGTACTTC; CDR3 protein: CASSAPGLETQYF; V gene: TRBV13; J gene: TRBJ2-5; clone size: .; D gene: .
CDR3 DNA: TGTGCCAGCAGCTTCTTACAGGGATCCTACGAGCAGTACTTC; CDR3 protein: CASSFLQGSYEQYF; V gene: TRBV5-6; J gene: TRBJ2-7; clone size: .; D gene: .
CDR3 DNA: TGTGCCAGCAGTTACTCCCCGGGACAGGGGACCGGCGAGCAGTACTTC; CDR3 protein: CASSYSPGQGTGEQYF; V gene: TRBV6-6; J gene: TRBJ2-7; clone size: .; D gene: TRBD1
CDR3 DNA: TGTGCCAGCAGCACGACAGGGTTGGCCCTCCACTTT; CDR3 protein: CASSTTGLALHF; V gene: TRBV6-5; J gene: TRBJ1-6; clone size: .; D gene: TRBD1
CDR3 DNA: TGTGCCAGTAGCCCAAGGACAGATCACTACGAGCAGTACTTC; CDR3 protein: CASSPRTDHYEQYF; V gene: TRBV19; J gene: TRBJ2-7; clone size: .; D gene: .